These T cell receptor beta chains were read from a single sample in a study of early T cells in non-severe SARS-CoV-2 infection. From the 5' RACE reads, TCRdb called clonotypes with MiXCR, one entry per CDR3 protein. The sample has fewer than 35,000 distinct CDR3 sequences, 5% seen once; the top ten hold 12% to 15%. The sample comprised whole blood. These receptor sequences come from an adult who was a healthcare worker with PCR-confirmed SARS-CoV-2 infection or an uninfected control (not recorded which). Both conserved end residues are part of each CDR3. The D gene is left open where the match is weak. Expanded clones are given a class, and other clones once, few, many or no size at all.

cdr3_aa cdr3_nt v_call d_call clone_size j_call
CASSLGGSGANVLTF TGTGCCAGCAGCTTGGGAGGCTCTGGGGCCAACGTCCTGACTTTC TRBV7-9 - many TRBJ2-6
CSVLAPGELFF TGCAGCGTCCTGGCCCCCGGGGAGCTGTTTTTT TRBV29-1 - few TRBJ2-2
CASSLPVTGANVLTF TGTGCCAGCAGCTTACCGGTGACAGGGGCCAACGTCCTGACTTTC TRBV11-2 - few TRBJ2-6
CASSLDRAGSRTEAFF TGTGCCAGCAGCCTTGACAGGGCCGGGAGTAGGACTGAAGCTTTCTTT TRBV6-5 TRBD1 many TRBJ1-1
CASSPAEREKLFF TGTGCCAGCAGCCCAGCGGAGAGGGAAAAACTGTTTTTT TRBV7-6 - many TRBJ1-4
CASSLAGSSTEAFF TGTGCCAGCAGCTTAGCGGGGTCGAGCACTGAAGCTTTCTTT TRBV7-8 - many TRBJ1-1
CSAQDRDHEQFF TGCAGTGCCCAGGACAGGGATCATGAGCAGTTCTTC TRBV20-1 TRBD1 - TRBJ2-1
CASRKVRGATEAFF TGTGCCAGCAGGAAGGTCCGGGGGGCCACTGAAGCTTTCTTT TRBV12-3/TRBV12-4 - few TRBJ1-1
CASGRDRVRNTEAFF TGTGCTAGTGGTCGGGACAGGGTGAGAAACACTGAAGCTTTCTTT TRBV12-5 TRBD1 few TRBJ1-1
CSIDNTQYF TGCAGTATCGACAATACGCAGTATTTT TRBV29-1 - many TRBJ2-3
CASSSTLSNEQFF TGTGCCAGTAGCTCCACCCTTTCCAATGAGCAGTTCTTC TRBV19 - - TRBJ2-1
CASSMTGPYYGYTF TGTGCCAGTAGTATGACAGGGCCCTACTATGGCTACACCTTC TRBV19 TRBD1 few TRBJ1-2
CSAQKSSGVSSYNEQFF TGCAGTGCCCAGAAGAGTAGCGGGGTTAGCTCCTACAATGAGCAGTTCTTC TRBV20-1 TRBD2 many TRBJ2-1
CASSLPLALSNQPQHF TGTGCCAGTAGTCTCCCCTTGGCGCTTAGCAATCAGCCCCAGCATTTT TRBV19 - few TRBJ1-5
CASSDWTDYGYTF TGTGCCAGCAGCGACTGGACAGATTATGGCTACACCTTC TRBV7-9 - many TRBJ1-2
CASSRSHNSPLHF TGTGCCAGCTCACGGTCCCATAATTCACCCCTCCACTTT TRBV18 - many TRBJ1-6
CASADGTGDQPQHF TGTGCCAGCGCGGACGGGACGGGAGATCAGCCCCAGCATTTT TRBV5-4 - many TRBJ1-5
CSAMKGTDTQYF TGCAGTGCTATGAAGGGCACAGATACGCAGTATTTT TRBV20-1 - - TRBJ2-3
CASSQVRYYGYTF TGCGCCAGCAGCCAAGTTCGATACTATGGCTACACCTTC TRBV4-3 - many TRBJ1-2
CASSARGQGQYEQYF TGTGCCAGCTCCGCCAGGGGACAGGGTCAATACGAGCAGTACTTC TRBV18 TRBD1 - TRBJ2-7
CASSPLGEPAYNEQFF TGTGCCAGCAGCCCCCTCGGGGAGCCAGCCTACAATGAGCAGTTCTTC TRBV7-9 - - TRBJ2-1
CAISVAGGGNEQFF TGTGCCATCAGTGTCGCGGGCGGGGGCAATGAGCAGTTCTTC TRBV10-3 TRBD2 few TRBJ2-1
CASRRTYSYNSPLHF TGTGCCAGCAGAAGGACGTACTCCTATAATTCACCCCTCCACTTT TRBV6-5 - - TRBJ1-6
CASRKFFRRGSSYNEQFF TGTGCCAGCAGGAAATTTTTTAGGAGGGGCAGCTCCTACAATGAGCAGTTCTTC TRBV28 - many TRBJ2-1